The source of this TCR beta chain is a study of T-cell reconstitution after alpha-beta-depleted transplantation in children. Only one count was recorded for this clonotype. The TCRbeta library incorporated unique molecular identifiers. TCRdb fed the PCR reads into MiXCR, producing one record per CDR3 protein. Of around 680,000 distinct CDR3 sequences listed, roughly 17% are singletons. CDR1 and CDR2 (germline): SGHRS, YFSETQ. The CDR3 length is 17 residues. V dropped 4 bases and J dropped 4 bases, with 23 bases sitting between them. The source of this sequence is a human donor who donated a stem cell graft to a child with acute myeloid leukemia. The source was PBMCs from the stem cell graft donor, collected from the stem cell graft. The V and J genes are TRBV5-1 and TRBJ1-1; TRBD1 might be the D (5 bases). The chain's CDR3 is CASSGDAPDPAGTEAFF. The CDR3 region has the DNA TGCGCCAGCAGCGGGGACGCCCCCGACCCGGCGGGCACTGAAGCTTTCTTT.